This T cell receptor (beta chain) appears in the sequencing data of a study of cytomegalovirus exposure and HLA in healthy donors (TCRdb year 2017). For the wider study: According to a later analysis, the 120 or so validation repertoires were produced on the same platform as the roughly 720 repertoires of the first cohort. Along with the roughly 700-subject first cohort, a separate validation cohort of 120 different subjects was used. To predict cytomegalovirus infection status, the study combined high-throughput TCR immunosequencing, statistical association of individual TCRs with disease status, and machine learning. The study aimed to test whether signatures of past pathogen exposure could be identified by cataloging public T cell receptors. Overall study outcomes, separate from this receptor: A later analysis found that TCRs clustered in the first cohort also tended to co-occur in the roughly 120 validation repertoires, with approximately 93% of cluster scores above 0. In vitro tests confirmed that three of the cytomegalovirus-associated TCR beta chains recognize cytomegalovirus antigens. Across donors, most TCR sequences were observed very rarely, whereas some public TCRs were present in many individuals. It was suggested by the authors that the approach could potentially be generalized to other disease states and immunological phenotypes. The classifier was reported to diagnose cytomegalovirus status with high specificity and sensitivity in both the original cohort and the validation cohort. In the study, approximately 160 TCR beta chains were listed as associated with cytomegalovirus. All 120 or so repertoires were used to score co-occurrence in the validation cohort in a later analysis, because that analysis had no HLA typing for the cohort.

V is shortened by 1 base, J by 0 bases, and the region joining them spans 8 bases. The CDR3 measures 15 amino acids from cysteine to phenylalanine. Just the 45-base CDR3 DNA is kept, in frame starting at base 1. For CDR1 and CDR2, the germline V gene lists SGHRS and YFSETQ. This clone was picked up one time. Its target antigen remains unknown. The input lacks base qualities; no much larger clone sits a single base away. The library was generated by the immunoSEQ multiplex PCR assay. Regarding the original processing steps: A statistical classification framework was built to diagnose cytomegalovirus status from the catalog of TCR beta chain sequences. What TCRdb holds here is the immuneACCESS table cut down to in-frame rearrangements. Part of the clones is not present; checked against another copy, under half of the missing clones reflect an unresolved V gene, and the others are unexplained. D and trimming were read from the DNA, whereas the V and J calls and clone size are those reported in that table. Here the sample has some 150,000 clones; more than 75% occur a single time. Together, the top ten hold 2.5% to 3% of the sample.

The donors belonged to the validation cohort of around 120 subjects, which was separate from the approximately 660-subject first cohort. Rearrangement joined TRBV5-1 to TRBJ2-1; the D gene is perhaps TRBD2, from 5 matching bases. The sample consisted of PBMCs. The receptor was isolated from a man aged 18 to 35 in good health and CMV-seronegative. The CDR3 region has the sequence CASSLTGSSYNEQFF. In nucleotide form, the sequence is TGCGCCAGCAGCTTGACGGGAAGCTCCTACAATGAGCAGTTCTTC.